The rows below give T cell receptor beta chains drawn from one sample of a study of somatic mutations in cytotoxic T cells in rheumatoid arthritis. Sequenced by immunoSEQ multiplex PCR; TCRdb stores in-frame clones only, minus some. The sample yields roughly 9,000 clones, about 71% seen once. The sequenced sample consisted of CD8+ T cells sorted from blood. The receptor set was obtained from a woman aged 50 to 65 in good health. The CDR3 runs from the conserved cysteine through the conserved F or W. A D gene is named only where the DNA matches it firmly. The size entry is marked missing in some rows and otherwise reads once, few, many or a size class.

size	V	D	J	CDR3	DNA
-	TRBV6-1	TRBD1	TRBJ2-7	CASSAVGTVPAWTYEQYF	TGTGCCAGCAGTGCGGTGGGGACAGTGCCCGCCTGGACCTACGAGCAGTACTTC
-	TRBV7-8	TRBD1	TRBJ1-2	CASSLGVGQGALYGYTF	TGTGCCAGCAGCTTAGGGGTCGGACAGGGCGCACTTTATGGCTACACCTTC
-	TRBV5-6	TRBD2	TRBJ2-1	CASSLGGGEIEQFF	TGTGCCAGCAGCTTGGGCGGGGGAGAAATAGAGCAGTTCTTC
-	TRBV7-9	-	TRBJ1-2	CASSPAPGWGDGYTF	TGTGCCAGCAGCCCCGCGCCGGGATGGGGGGATGGCTACACCTTC
-	TRBV29-1	-	TRBJ1-4	CSVRSGGGATNEKLFF	TGCAGCGTCAGGTCTGGGGGAGGTGCAACTAATGAAAAACTGTTTTTT
-	TRBV29-1	-	TRBJ2-1	CSVDGLARGYNEQFF	TGCAGCGTTGATGGGTTAGCCCGAGGCTACAATGAGCAGTTCTTC
-	TRBV27	TRBD1	TRBJ2-7	CASSLWGTGYEQYF	TGTGCCAGCAGTTTATGGGGGACAGGGTACGAGCAGTACTTC
-	TRBV4-2	TRBD2	TRBJ2-3	CASSQLAGGPGTQYF	TGTGCCAGCAGCCAATTAGCGGGGGGGCCGGGTACGCAGTATTTT
-	TRBV10-3	TRBD1	TRBJ1-3	CAIRDRGSGNTIYF	TGTGCCATCAGAGACAGGGGCTCTGGAAACACCATATATTTT
-	TRBV18	TRBD1	TRBJ2-7	CASSPQRGRGSYEQYF	TGTGCCAGCTCACCACAAAGGGGGCGCGGGTCCTACGAGCAGTACTTC
-	TRBV4-2	TRBD2	TRBJ2-5	CASSQDQRGGQETQYF	TGTGCCAGCAGCCAAGACCAGCGGGGGGGCCAAGAGACCCAGTACTTC
-	TRBV29-1	-	TRBJ2-1	CSVAFTNNEQFF	TGCAGCGTTGCTTTTACTAACAATGAGCAGTTCTTC
-	TRBV15	-	TRBJ2-3	CATSPAPGSDTQYF	TGTGCCACCAGCCCGGCCCCAGGGTCAGATACGCAGTATTTT
-	TRBV5-1	-	TRBJ2-1	CASSLGAHRRYNEQFF	TGCGCCAGCAGCTTGGGGGCGCACAGAAGATACAATGAGCAGTTCTTC
-	TRBV27	-	TRBJ1-1	CASSLSVNTEAFF	TGTGCCAGCAGTTTATCCGTGAACACTGAAGCTTTCTTT
-	TRBV7-8	TRBD1	TRBJ1-1	CASSLSHRGTGNTEAFF	TGTGCCAGCAGCTTAAGCCATCGTGGGACAGGGAACACTGAAGCTTTCTTT
-	TRBV27	-	TRBJ2-1	CASSLFGGHEQFF	TGTGCCAGCAGTTTATTCGGGGGGCATGAGCAGTTCTTC
-	TRBV7-8	TRBD1	TRBJ2-7	CASSSRGGQGRHEQYF	TGTGCCAGCAGCTCCAGGGGAGGACAGGGTCGGCACGAGCAGTACTTC
-	TRBV7-3	TRBD1	TRBJ2-2	CASSFPPGTGAAGELFF	TGTGCCAGCAGCTTTCCCCCAGGGACAGGGGCGGCCGGGGAGCTGTTTTTT
-	TRBV27	-	TRBJ1-1	CASSLLNRGHAEAFF	TGTGCCAGCAGTTTACTTAATCGAGGGCACGCTGAAGCTTTCTTT
-	TRBV4-2	TRBD1	TRBJ1-5	CASSQDRAGGGQPQHF	TGTGCCAGCAGCCAAGATCGGGCAGGGGGCGGGCAGCCCCAGCATTTT
few	TRBV6-1	-	TRBJ2-7	CASSERGTGTLSYEQYF	TGTGCCAGCAGTGAGAGGGGTACCGGGACTCTATCCTACGAGCAGTACTTC
few	TRBV7-8	TRBD1	TRBJ2-7	CASSHGQAYEQYF	TGTGCCAGCAGCCACGGACAGGCCTACGAGCAGTACTTC
-	TRBV29-1	-	TRBJ1-4	CSGGGTANEKLFF	TGCAGCGGCGGCGGGACGGCAAATGAAAAACTGTTTTTT
-	TRBV7-9	-	TRBJ2-7	CASSFGLRSYEQYF	TGTGCCAGCAGCTTCGGACTCCGCTCCTACGAGCAGTACTTC
-	TRBV10-3	TRBD1	TRBJ1-2	CAISEPSVGQGLYGYTF	TGTGCCATCAGTGAGCCCTCGGTCGGACAGGGCCTCTATGGCTACACCTTC
-	TRBV21-1	-	TRBJ2-7	CASSKDPKGVNEQYF	TGTGCCAGCAGCAAAGACCCGAAGGGAGTTAACGAGCAGTACTTC
-	TRBV5-6	-	TRBJ2-7	CASSLYREPYEQYF	TGTGCCAGCAGCTTGTACAGGGAGCCCTACGAGCAGTACTTC
-	TRBV7-9	TRBD2	TRBJ2-7	CASSLDLGLAVSEQYF	TGTGCCAGCAGCTTAGACCTGGGACTAGCGGTCTCAGAGCAGTACTTC
-	TRBV2	-	TRBJ2-7	CASSETYSVDYEQYF	TGTGCCAGCAGTGAAACTTATTCTGTAGACTACGAGCAGTACTTC
large	TRBV2	TRBD1	TRBJ1-5	CASKGYDKRQGWYQPQHF	TGTGCCAGCAAGGGGTACGATAAAAGACAGGGGTGGTATCAGCCCCAGCATTTT
-	TRBV6-1	TRBD1	TRBJ2-7	CASSEWTGRLYEQYF	TGTGCCAGCAGTGAATGGACAGGGCGCCTCTACGAGCAGTACTTC
medium-sized	TRBV6-1	-	TRBJ2-7	CASSTAETYEQYF	TGTGCCAGCTCTACAGCTGAAACCTACGAGCAGTACTTC
-	TRBV7-9	-	TRBJ1-2	CASSLALPGWNYGYTF	TGTGCCAGCAGCTTAGCCTTACCAGGTTGGAACTATGGCTACACCTTC
-	TRBV6-4	TRBD2	TRBJ2-3	CATGEGSGGADTQYF	TGTGCCACCGGCGAGGGAAGCGGGGGTGCAGATACGCAGTATTTT
-	TRBV5-6	-	TRBJ2-1	CASSSGQPLGQFF	TGTGCCAGCAGCTCCGGACAGCCTCTAGGGCAGTTCTTC
-	TRBV9	-	TRBJ2-1	CASSFSTEGEQFF	TGTGCCAGCAGCTTTTCTACGGAGGGTGAGCAGTTCTTC
once	TRBV2	-	TRBJ1-5	CASSESGRGYSNQPQHF	TGTGCCAGCAGTGAAAGTGGCCGGGGGTATAGCAATCAGCCCCAGCATTTT
-	TRBV7-6	-	TRBJ1-1	CASSLQPGGNTDAEAFF	TGTGCCAGCAGCTTACAACCCGGAGGGAATACGGACGCTGAAGCTTTCTTT
-	TRBV10-3	-	TRBJ1-2	CAISEGRTHGYTF	TGTGCCATCAGTGAGGGGAGGACACATGGCTACACCTTC
-	TRBV4-1	-	TRBJ2-1	CASSQAQGVGYNEQFF	TGCGCCAGCAGCCAAGCACAGGGAGTGGGGTACAATGAGCAGTTCTTC